The next 24 T cell receptor beta chains were all read from a single sample in a study of read filtering for tumor transcriptome and immune sequencing. This library used around 400 ng RNA and molecular barcoded adaptors spanning alpha/delta and beta/gamma chains. TCRdb analysed the reads with MiXCR anew, one entry per CDR3 protein. The sample yields about 61,000 distinct CDR3 sequences, approximately 20% seen once. Material: a population of CD138-negative cells sorted from bone marrow. These receptors were obtained from a donor at least 40 years old with multiple myeloma.

This clonotype was detected only a few times. The chain has TRBV3-1 and TRBJ2-3; 8 bases map to TRBD2. Germline loops: CDR1 LGHDT, CDR2 YNNKEL (reference sequence). CDR3 length: 15 residues. The V gene end was trimmed by 2 bases and the J gene end by 2 bases; junction bases not matched to a gene: 3. The CDR3 sequence is CASSQSGLDTDTQYF. CDR3 nucleotides: TGTGCCAGCAGCCAATCGGGACTAGACACAGATACGCAGTATTTT.

This clonotype was seen ten or more times. CDR3 bases: TGCAGCGTTGACTCCTACGGTAACACTGAAGCTTTCTTT. Translation gives CSVDSYGNTEAFF. This chain uses TRBV29-1 with TRBJ1-1; no clear D. The V gene lost 3 bases and the J gene lost 2 bases, with 10 bases spanning the gap. The CDR3 is 13 amino acids. The germline gives CDR1 SQVTM, CDR2 ANQGSEA.

This clonotype was counted many times. V usage is TRBV12-3 or TRBV12-4 and J usage is TRBJ2-3, with TRBD2 identical over 8 bases. The CDR3 totals 15 residues. The J segment lost 5 bases and the V segment lost 5 bases, leaving 9 bases of the junction unmatched. CDR3 amino acids: CASSPPGGRGDTQYF. CDR3 in DNA: TGTGCCAGCAGTCCCCCGGGGGGGCGAGGAGATACGCAGTATTTT.

The chain links TRBV5-6 to TRBJ1-5, with TRBD1 identical over 8 bases. Germline CDR1 SGHDT, CDR2 YYEEEE. V was clipped by 3 bases and J by 5 bases; unmatched bases: 7. This CDR3 is built from 15 residues. The CDR3 DNA sequence: TGTGCCAGCAGCTACATGGGGACAGGTGATCAGCCCCAGCATTTT. It codes for CASSYMGTGDQPQHF.

At least ten counts were recorded for this clonotype. V is TRBV29-1 and J is TRBJ2-7; no clear D gene. The germline V gene has CDR1 SQVTM and CDR2 ANQGSEA. The CDR3 totals 11 residues. V was cut by 5 bases and J by 0 bases, with 5 bases left in between. The DNA of the CDR3 is TGCAGCGTTCTAATCTCCTACGAGCAGTACTTC. Translating gives CSVLISYEQYF.

This clonotype was counted only a few times. This chain uses TRBV12-3 or TRBV12-4 with TRBJ2-7; D unresolved. CDR3 length equals 13 residues. V lost 3 bases, J lost 1 base, and 7 bases lay in between. The DNA for the CDR3 is TGTGCCAGCAGTTTCAGTGGTTCCTACGAGCAGTACTTC. This translates into CASSFSGSYEQYF.

This clonotype was recorded many times. The genes are TRBV28 and TRBJ2-6, with D uncertain. The V end lost 2 bases, the J end lost 2 bases, and 7 bases lay between the germline ends. Germline V gives CDR1 MDHEN, CDR2 SYDVKM. CDR3 size: 15 residues. CDR3: CASSLQVAGANVLTF. DNA for the CDR3: TGTGCCAGCAGTTTACAGGTGGCTGGGGCCAACGTCCTGACTTTC.

Points on this clonotype: One base away lies a much larger clone, so this may be a sequencing read error. This chain joins TRBV7-3 and TRBJ2-3, with 9 bases aligning to TRBD2. The junction had 6 bases not matched to a gene; V was cut back by 5 bases and J by 6 bases. CDR3 size: 14 residues. CDR1 is SGHTA, CDR2 FQGTGA, per germline. The CDR3 loop reads CASSAAGGSDTQYF. The CDR3 DNA follows: TGTGCCAGCAGCGCCGCGGGGGGGTCCGATACGCAGTATTTT.

This clonotype was detected ten times or more. J is TRBJ2-3 and V is TRBV15; TRBD2 matches at 10 bases. Germline CDR1 LNHNV, CDR2 YYDKDF (reference sequence). J gave up 5 bases and V 3 bases, and 11 bases lay outside the gene matches. CDR3 size: 17 residues. The CDR3: CATSRGGASGRVDTQYF. As DNA, the CDR3 is TGTGCCACCAGCAGGGGGGGAGCTAGCGGGAGAGTAGATACGCAGTATTTT.

This clonotype was seen many times. The V call is TRBV6-1, the J call TRBJ2-2; D may correspond to TRBD1 or TRBD2 (6 bases each). This CDR3 contains 18 residues. Trimming took off 0 bases at V and 7 bases at J, with 21 bases between the two ends. Germline V gene lookup returns CDR1 MNHNS and CDR2 SASEGT. For the CDR3, the DNA is TGTGCCAGCAGTGAAGCGCGGGGTTGGCAGGGGCGGAACGGGGAGCTGTTTTTT. Protein: CASSEARGWQGRNGELFF.

This clonotype was seen ten or more times. This sequence joins TRBV20-1 and TRBJ1-5; 7 bases agree with TRBD1. V shed 6 bases, J shed 7 bases, and the junction held 15 bases outside the gene matches. The CDR3 loop spans 15 amino acids. CDR1 and CDR2 (germline): DFQATT, SNEGSKA (reference sequence). CDR3 in DNA: TGCAGTGCCCGTGGGCCGGGACAGACTTCCCAGCCCCAGCATTTT. Translating it yields CSARGPGQTSQPQHF.

This clonotype was recorded a few times. The chain recombines TRBV20-1 with TRBJ2-2; TRBD1 or TRBD2 may be the D gene (6 bases each). Trimming took 5 bases from V and 3 from J, leaving 19 bases between them. This CDR3 is built from 16 residues. Germline V gene data show CDR1 as DFQATT and CDR2 as SNEGSKA (reference sequence). CDR3 sequence: CSAYPGGRADTGELFF. CDR3 coding DNA: TGCAGTGCTTACCCCGGGGGCAGGGCTGACACCGGGGAGCTGTTTTTT.

This clonotype has more than one count but fewer than ten. The chain is built from TRBV11-3 and TRBJ2-3, with unresolved D. Trimming took off 7 bases at V and 7 bases at J, with 12 bases between the two ends. From germline, CDR1 is SGHNT and CDR2 YENEEA. The CDR3 consists of 12 residues. DNA for the CDR3: TGTGCCAGCACCCTAAGTGGAAATACGCAGTATTTT. Translation: CASTLSGNTQYF.

This clonotype was counted ten times or more. The chain couples TRBV20-1 to TRBJ1-4, with 9 bases fitting TRBD1. The CDR3 extends over 14 amino acids. Germline trimming cut 5 bases from V and 5 bases from J; bases unmatched to any gene: 6. From germline, CDR1 is DFQATT and CDR2 SNEGSKA (reference sequence). This CDR3 is CSASQGAQNEKLFF. CDR3 DNA sequence: TGCAGTGCTTCACAGGGGGCCCAAAATGAAAAACTGTTTTTT.

This clonotype was counted at least ten times. The chain has TRBV19 and TRBJ1-1, with TRBD1 as a possible D gene (5 bases). The length of the CDR3 is 15 residues. V lost 4 bases and J 1 base, leaving 13 bases between the germline ends. The germline V gene encodes CDR1 LNHDA and CDR2 SQIVND (reference sequence). The CDR3 region has the DNA TGTGCCAGTAGTAACCCCGGGACGGGGAACACTGAAGCTTTCTTT. This sequence encodes CASSNPGTGNTEAFF. Using reference TRBV19 and TRBJ1-1 for the parts outside the CDR3, the full variable domain is DGGITQSPKYLFRKEGQNVTLSCEQNLNHDAMYWYRQDPGQGLRLIYYSQIVNDFQKGDIAEGYSVSREKKESFPLTVTSAQKNPTAFYLCASSNPGTGNTEAFFGQGTRLTVV.

A word on this clonotype: A much larger clonotype is one base distant, so this may be a read error. The chain has TRBV7-9 and TRBJ2-5; tentative D call: TRBD1 (6 bases). Trimming removed 5 bases from V and 2 bases from J, with 9 bases in between. The CDR3 totals 13 residues. Looked up from germline, CDR1 is SEHNR and CDR2 is FQNEAQ (reference sequence). The CDR3 nucleotides are TGTGCCAGCAGCGTCGACAGGCAAGAGACCCAGTACTTC. Protein sequence: CASSVDRQETQYF. Complete variable domain (other parts from reference TRBV7-9 and TRBJ2-5): DTGVSQNPRHKITKRGQNVTFRCDPISEHNRLYWYRQTLGQGPEFLTYFQNEAQLEKSRLLSDRFSAERPKGSFSTLEIQRTEQGDSAMYLCASSVDRQETQYFGPGTRLLVL.

A note on this clonotype: A far larger clone is one base from this, pointing to a likely read error. This CDR3 is CASSLFGNNEQYF. DNA of the CDR3: TGTGCCAGCAGTTTATTCGGGAACAATGAGCAGTACTTC. The chain recombines TRBV12-3 or TRBV12-4 with TRBJ2-7; TRBD2 is a possible D gene (5 bases). V was cut by 2 bases and J by 7 bases, with 12 bases left in between. The CDR3 loop spans 13 amino acids.

This clonotype was observed many times. The chain couples TRBV20-1 to TRBJ2-3, with TRBD2 identical over 10 bases. CDR3 size: 14 residues. Trimming at V came to 6 bases and at J to 2 bases, leaving 5 bases not matched to a gene. The germline CDR1 and CDR2 sequences are DFQATT and SNEGSKA (reference sequence). The CDR3 spells CSALAGAFTDTQYF. The CDR3 DNA reads as TGCAGTGCCCTAGCGGGAGCTTTCACAGATACGCAGTATTTT.

This clonotype was seen ten or more times. This chain uses TRBV6-5 with TRBJ2-2, with unresolved D. V gave up 0 bases and J gave up 3 bases, with 5 bases separating them. The CDR3 has 14 amino acids. The germline V gene has CDR1 MNHEY and CDR2 SVGAGI. The CDR3: CASSYSRYTGELFF. In DNA form, the CDR3 reads TGTGCCAGCAGTTACTCCCGGTACACCGGGGAGCTGTTTTTT.

This clonotype has a count of ten or more. This chain joins TRBV20-1 and TRBJ2-5; perhaps TRBD2 as D (5 bases). This CDR3 spans 12 amino acids. Germline assignment: CDR1 DFQATT and CDR2 SNEGSKA (reference sequence). V shed 4 bases and J shed 0 bases, with 6 bases lying between them. The CDR3 DNA reads TGCAGTGCTAAGCGGAACCAAGAGACCCAGTACTTC. It is translated as CSAKRNQETQYF.

In the case of this clonotype: One end of the junction fails to match germline, which may point to a read error. The rearrangement links TRBV12-3 or TRBV12-4 to TRBJ2-3; D not resolved. With the DNA end fitting TRBJ1-5 better, the J assignment may be wrong. The CDR3 is made up of 12 amino acids. Here the CDR3 DNA reads TGCGCCAGCAGTTTAGGGCTAGATACGCAGCATTTT. Encoded protein: CASSLGLDTQHF.

The table lists this clonotype with many counts. The CDR3 is CATSRAGAGDEKLFF. The CDR3 DNA reads as TGTGCCACCAGCAGAGCAGGGGCGGGGGATGAAAAACTGTTTTTT. The chain couples TRBV15 to TRBJ1-4, with D possibly being TRBD1 (6 bases). The CDR3 contains 15 residues. Germline lookup yields CDR1 LNHNV and CDR2 YYDKDF (reference sequence). V lost 1 base and J 6 bases, leaving 12 bases between the germline ends.

This clonotype appeared many times. The J gene is TRBJ2-7, the V gene TRBV5-1, with D perhaps being TRBD1 or TRBD2 (5 bases each). The CDR3 has 16 residues. Germline CDR1 SGHRS, CDR2 YFSETQ. V was shortened by 1 base and J by 2 bases, with 16 bases between the two germline ends. CDR3 amino acids: CASSLFSGRHTYEQYF. DNA for the CDR3: TGCGCCAGCAGCTTGTTTTCGGGACGTCACACCTACGAGCAGTACTTC.

This clonotype was seen repeatedly, ten times or more. The chain employs TRBV20-1 and TRBJ2-5; 15 nucleotides match TRBD2. This CDR3 spans 18 amino acids. CDR1 is DFQATT and CDR2 is SNEGSKA in the germline V gene (reference sequence). With 6 bases clipped from V and 2 bases from J, the junction kept 13 bases outside the gene matches. CDR3 bases: TGCAGTGCACCTAGCGGACTAGCGGGGGGGCCTTGGCAAGAGACCCAGTACTTC. Protein: CSAPSGLAGGPWQETQYF.